Listed here are 17 T cell receptor beta chains from one sample, sequenced in a study of a mutant IDH1 vaccine in newly diagnosed glioma. These receptors lack a known antigen. Using immunoSEQ multiplex PCR, the repertoire was profiled, and TCRdb retains in-frame clones only, with some absent. This table has about 56,000 clones, approximately 71% appearing once. Time point described: week 47, end of study. In every dose of vaccine, 300 ug of mutant IDH1 20-mer peptide was given alongside topical imiquimod. The input for sequencing was PBMCs, taken from a glioma patient whose treatment included an IDH1 peptide vaccine. These receptors were collected from a man in his forties or fifties with glioma.

J is TRBJ1-4 and V is TRBV30; 10 bases agree with TRBD1. Germline CDR1 is GTSNPN and CDR2 is SVGIG (reference sequence). This CDR3 spans 13 amino acids. Germline trimming cut 5 bases from V and 9 bases from J; bases unmatched to any gene: 6. This CDR3 reads CAWEGQGYQKLFF. The CDR3 coding sequence is TGTGCCTGGGAGGGACAGGGGTACCAAAAACTGTTTTTT.

The gene calls are TRBV11-1 and TRBJ1-1; D is undetermined. V was trimmed by 8 bases and J by 1 base, leaving 11 bases between them. The germline V gene has CDR1 SGHAT and CDR2 FQDESV (reference sequence). The CDR3 covers 13 residues. This chain's CDR3 is CASSEWWNTEAFF. The CDR3 nucleotides are TGTGCCAGCTCTGAATGGTGGAACACTGAAGCTTTCTTT.

The rearrangement uses TRBV19 and TRBJ1-1, with D possibly matching TRBD1 (5 bases). The V end was cut by 6 bases, the J end by 0 bases, with 17 bases between. The V gene's germline CDR1 is LNHDA and CDR2 SQIVND (reference sequence). The CDR3 is 16 residues long. DNA for the CDR3: TGTGCCAGTAGCGACAGTTCAATGATCATGAACACTGAAGCTTTCTTT. Translated: CASSDSSMIMNTEAFF. The variable domain in full, completed from reference TRBV19 and TRBJ1-1, reads DGGITQSPKYLFRKEGQNVTLSCEQNLNHDAMYWYRQDPGQGLRLIYYSQIVNDFQKGDIAEGYSVSREKKESFPLTVTSAQKNPTAFYLCASSDSSMIMNTEAFFGQGTRLTVV.

The chain combines TRBV5-1 with TRBJ1-4, with 11 positions matching TRBD1. CDR1 is SGHRS, CDR2 YFSETQ, per germline. The CDR3 is 14 amino acids. Losses at the gene ends were 3 bases for V and 7 bases for J; bases not matched to a gene: 2. The CDR3 nucleotides read TGCGCCAGCAGCTCCGGGACAGGGGGTGAAAAACTGTTTTTT. It codes for CASSSGTGGEKLFF.

The sample holds a few counts of this clone. The chain has TRBV2 and TRBJ1-5; D call uncertain. The germline V and J ends were trimmed by 4 bases and 3 bases, with 7 bases remaining between them. The CDR3 consists of 13 residues. The germline V gene encodes CDR1 SNHLY and CDR2 FYNNEI. The DNA for the CDR3 is TGTGCCAGCAGTGGGCAGGCCAATCAGCCCCAGCATTTT. This translates into CASSGQANQPQHF.

This clone was seen a handful of times. The chain uses TRBV5-1 and TRBJ2-7; D gene ambiguous. Trimming removed 5 bases at V and 0 bases at J, with 15 bases between. This CDR3 is 15 amino acids long. CDR1 and CDR2 from the germline V gene are SGHRS and YFSETQ. The CDR3 sequence: CASRKAGFVSYEQYF. In DNA form, the CDR3 reads TGCGCCAGCAGGAAAGCAGGTTTTGTCTCCTACGAGCAGTACTTC.

The chain is built from TRBV27 and TRBJ1-1; a possible D gene is TRBD1 (6 bases). This CDR3 is built from 13 residues. V lost 2 bases, J lost 7 bases, and 11 bases lay in between. CDR1 is MNHEY and CDR2 is SMNVEV in the germline V gene (reference sequence). For the CDR3, the DNA is TGTGCCAGCAGTTTAGTAGGGGGAGGTGAAGCTTTCTTT. This encodes CASSLVGGGEAFF.

The V call is TRBV4-1, the J call TRBJ2-4; 7 bases agree with TRBD1. Trimming at V came to 1 base and at J to 6 bases, leaving 9 bases not matched to a gene. Looked up from germline, CDR1 is MGHRA and CDR2 is YSYEKL. The CDR3 consists of 16 residues. The CDR3 DNA follows: TGCGCCAGCAGCCAAGCCCTTACAGGGGCTGGAAACATTCAGTACTTC. Residues: CASSQALTGAGNIQYF.

This sequence joins TRBV11-2 and TRBJ2-2; the match to TRBD1 covers 9 bases. Germline CDR1 reads SGHAT; CDR2 reads FQNNGV. V shed 4 bases and J 2 bases; nucleotides not matched to a gene: 8. The CDR3 runs 17 residues. The CDR3 DNA follows: TGTGCCAGCAGCTCCCCCGGGACAGGGCTTAACACCGGGGAGCTGTTTTTT. Its translation: CASSSPGTGLNTGELFF.

This clone was observed a few times. This chain uses TRBV5-6 with TRBJ1-1; possibly TRBD1 for D (5 bases). The CDR3 runs 13 residues. V was trimmed by 2 bases and J by 11 bases, leaving 16 bases between them. CDR1 SGHDT and CDR2 YYEEEE come from the germline V gene. Written as DNA, the CDR3 is TGTGCCAGCAGCTTAGGGGACCGCGTGACGGCTTTCTTT. Translation gives CASSLGDRVTAFF.

This clone was detected only once. The V and J genes are TRBV29-1 and TRBJ2-2; D remains ambiguous. Germline CDR1 and CDR2: SQVTM and ANQGSEA. V dropped 3 bases and J dropped 0 bases, with 8 bases sitting between them. The CDR3 extends over 14 amino acids. The CDR3 DNA is TGCAGCGTTGACAACCCATCGAACACCGGGGAGCTGTTTTTT. Protein product: CSVDNPSNTGELFF.

The chain combines TRBV19 with TRBJ1-3, with 9 bases that match TRBD1. CDR1 and CDR2 (germline): LNHDA, SQIVND (reference sequence). The CDR3 loop spans 17 amino acids. The V and J ends lost 6 bases and 4 bases, in that order; junction bases with no gene match: 13. CDR3 in DNA: TGTGCCAGTAGCCCAACCCTCGGACAGGGGAGGGGAAACACCATATATTTT. Its protein is CASSPTLGQGRGNTIYF.

In this sample, this clone turned up a few times. The rearrangement joins TRBV29-1 to TRBJ1-2; D gene ambiguous. This CDR3 has 12 residues. Trimming pared 6 bases from V and 1 base from J, leaving 9 bases between. Germline lookup yields CDR1 SQVTM and CDR2 ANQGSEA. CDR3 residues: CSVVTDNYGYTF. The CDR3 nucleotides read TGCAGCGTCGTTACAGATAACTATGGCTACACCTTC. The variable domain in full, completed from reference TRBV29-1 and TRBJ1-2, reads SAVISQKPSRDICQRGTSLTIQCQVDSQVTMMFWYRQQPGQSLTLIATANQGSEATYESGFVIDKFPISRPNLTFSTLTVSNMSPEDSSIYLCSVVTDNYGYTFGSGTRLTVV.

The chain uses TRBV19 and TRBJ2-3; unclear D gene. The CDR3 is 16 residues long. Trimming took 5 bases from V and 0 from J, leaving 15 bases between them. Germline V gene sequence: CDR1 LNHDA, CDR2 SQIVND (reference sequence). CDR3 protein: CASSCSPVTSTDTQYF. DNA for the CDR3: TGTGCCAGTAGTTGTTCCCCGGTGACTAGCACAGATACGCAGTATTTT. The whole variable domain, remainder taken from reference TRBV19 and TRBJ2-3, is DGGITQSPKYLFRKEGQNVTLSCEQNLNHDAMYWYRQDPGQGLRLIYYSQIVNDFQKGDIAEGYSVSREKKESFPLTVTSAQKNPTAFYLCASSCSPVTSTDTQYFGPGTRLTVL.

This clone was seen only a few times. The rearrangement uses TRBV29-1 and TRBJ2-3; the match to TRBD1 covers 8 bases. This CDR3 is 16 amino acids long. The germline V gene has CDR1 SQVTM and CDR2 ANQGSEA. Unmatched junction bases numbered 11, after V lost 2 bases and J lost 4 bases. CDR3 protein: CSVERADRGKADTQYF. In nucleotides, the CDR3 is TGCAGCGTTGAAAGGGCCGACAGGGGAAAGGCAGATACGCAGTATTTT.

The chain is built from TRBV19 and TRBJ1-5; D perhaps matches TRBD1 (6 bases). The CDR3 totals 15 residues. V lost 7 bases and J lost 1, with 14 bases in between. Germline V gives CDR1 LNHDA, CDR2 SQIVND (reference sequence). CDR3 sequence reads: CASNPQGISNQPQHF. The CDR3 DNA reads as TGTGCCAGTAACCCCCAGGGGATAAGCAATCAGCCCCAGCATTTT.

The rearrangement uses TRBV19 and TRBJ1-5; TRBD1 might be the D (5 bases). The V end was cut by 6 bases, the J end by 3 bases, with 9 bases between. This CDR3 region has 13 residues. The germline V gene has CDR1 LNHDA and CDR2 SQIVND (reference sequence). The DNA for the CDR3 is TGTGCCAGTAGAGACAGCTACAATCAGCCCCAGCATTTT. This translates into CASRDSYNQPQHF.